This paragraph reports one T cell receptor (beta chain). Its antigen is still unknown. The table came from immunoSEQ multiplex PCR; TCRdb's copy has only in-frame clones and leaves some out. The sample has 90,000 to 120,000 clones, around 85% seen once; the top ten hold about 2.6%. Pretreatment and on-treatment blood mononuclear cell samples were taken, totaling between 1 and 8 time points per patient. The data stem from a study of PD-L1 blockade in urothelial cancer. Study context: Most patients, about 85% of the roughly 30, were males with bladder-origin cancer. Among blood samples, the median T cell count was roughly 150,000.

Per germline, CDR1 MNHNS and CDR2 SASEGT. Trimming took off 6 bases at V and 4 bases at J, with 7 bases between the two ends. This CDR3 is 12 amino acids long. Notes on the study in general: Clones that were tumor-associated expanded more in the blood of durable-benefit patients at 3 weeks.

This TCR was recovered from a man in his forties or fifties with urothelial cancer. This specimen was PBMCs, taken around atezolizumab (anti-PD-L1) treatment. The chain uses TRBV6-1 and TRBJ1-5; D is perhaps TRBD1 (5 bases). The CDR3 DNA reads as TGTGCCAGCAGGGACATTAATCAGCCCCAGCATTTT. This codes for CASRDINQPQHF.